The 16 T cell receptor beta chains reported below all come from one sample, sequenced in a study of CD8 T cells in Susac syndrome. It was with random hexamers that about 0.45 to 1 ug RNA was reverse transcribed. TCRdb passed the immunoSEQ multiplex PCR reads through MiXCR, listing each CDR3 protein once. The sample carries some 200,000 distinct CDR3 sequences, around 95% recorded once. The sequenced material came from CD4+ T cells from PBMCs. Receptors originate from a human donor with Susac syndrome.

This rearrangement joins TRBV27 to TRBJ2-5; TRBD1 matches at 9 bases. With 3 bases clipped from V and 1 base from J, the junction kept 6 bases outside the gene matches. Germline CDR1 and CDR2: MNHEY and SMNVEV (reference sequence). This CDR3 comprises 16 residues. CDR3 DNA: TGTGCCAGCAGTTTGTGGGGACAGGGAACCCAAGAGACCCAGTACTTC. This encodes CASSLWGQGTQETQYF.

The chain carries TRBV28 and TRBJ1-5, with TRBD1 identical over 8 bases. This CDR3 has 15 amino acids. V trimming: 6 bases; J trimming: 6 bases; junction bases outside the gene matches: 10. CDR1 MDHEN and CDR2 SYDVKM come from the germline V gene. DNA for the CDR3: TGTGCCAGCAGGCCCGGACAGGGTTATGTTCAGCCCCAGCATTTT. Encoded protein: CASRPGQGYVQPQHF.

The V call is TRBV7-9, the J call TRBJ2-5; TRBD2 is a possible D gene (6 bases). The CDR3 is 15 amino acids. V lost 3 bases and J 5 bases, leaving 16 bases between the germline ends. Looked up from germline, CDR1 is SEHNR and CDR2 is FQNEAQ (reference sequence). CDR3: CASSLERRERETQYF. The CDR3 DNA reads TGTGCCAGCAGCTTGGAAAGGCGGGAAAGGGAGACCCAGTACTTC.

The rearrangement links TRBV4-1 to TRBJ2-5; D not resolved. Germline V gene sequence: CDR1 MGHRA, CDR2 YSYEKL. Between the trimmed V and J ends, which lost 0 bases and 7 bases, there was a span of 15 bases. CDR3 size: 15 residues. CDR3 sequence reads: CASSQDLAKIRTQYF. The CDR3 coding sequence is TGCGCCAGCAGCCAAGATCTGGCTAAGATTAGGACCCAGTACTTC.

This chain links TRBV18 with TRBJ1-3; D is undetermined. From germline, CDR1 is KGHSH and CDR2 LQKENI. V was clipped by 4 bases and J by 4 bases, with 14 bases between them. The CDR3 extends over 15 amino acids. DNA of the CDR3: TGTGCCAGCTCACGGTCCGGGAACCCGGGAAACACCATATATTTT. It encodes CASSRSGNPGNTIYF.

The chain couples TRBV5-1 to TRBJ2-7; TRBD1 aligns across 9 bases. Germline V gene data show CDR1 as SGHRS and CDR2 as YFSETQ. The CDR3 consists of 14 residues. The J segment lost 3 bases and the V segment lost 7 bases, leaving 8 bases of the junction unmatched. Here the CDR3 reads CASSPTGGNYEQYF. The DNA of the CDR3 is TGCGCCAGCTCCCCGACAGGGGGTAACTACGAGCAGTACTTC.

The CDR3: CASTLGAAREQFF. CDR3 nucleotides: TGTGCCAGCACCTTGGGGGCAGCCCGCGAGCAGTTCTTC. The V call is TRBV7-9, the J call TRBJ2-1; D is perhaps TRBD1 (6 bases). The CDR3 length is 13 residues. V was pared by 7 bases and J by 10 bases, with 17 bases between. Germline values: CDR1 SEHNR, CDR2 FQNEAQ (reference sequence).

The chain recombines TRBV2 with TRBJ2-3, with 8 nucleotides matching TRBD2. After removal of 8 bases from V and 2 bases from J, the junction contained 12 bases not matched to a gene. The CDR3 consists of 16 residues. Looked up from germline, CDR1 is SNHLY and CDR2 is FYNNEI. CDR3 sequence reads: CASLARLARYTDTQYF. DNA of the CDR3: TGTGCCAGCCTAGCCCGACTAGCGCGTTACACAGATACGCAGTATTTT.

This chain's CDR3 is CSVPSARLGATNTGELFF. CDR3 coding DNA: TGCAGTGTCCCCTCGGCTAGGTTGGGGGCCACGAACACCGGGGAGCTGTTTTTT. The chain couples TRBV20-1 to TRBJ2-2, with D maybe TRBD1 (6 bases). The CDR3 is 18 residues long. Germline values: CDR1 DFQATT, CDR2 SNEGSKA (reference sequence). The ends were cut back, 7 bases at V and 0 bases at J, with 24 bases in the middle.

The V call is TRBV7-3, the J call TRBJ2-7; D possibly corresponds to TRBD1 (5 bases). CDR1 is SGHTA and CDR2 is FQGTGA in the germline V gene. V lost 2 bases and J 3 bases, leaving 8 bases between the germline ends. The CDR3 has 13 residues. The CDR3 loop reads CASSLQTGYEQYF. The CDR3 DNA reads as TGTGCCAGCAGCTTACAAACAGGCTACGAGCAGTACTTC. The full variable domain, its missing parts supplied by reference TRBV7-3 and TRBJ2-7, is GAGVSQTPSNKVTEKGKYVELRCDPISGHTALYWYRQSLGQGPEFLIYFQGTGAADDSGLPNDRFFAVRPEGSVSTLKIQRTERGDSAVYLCASSLQTGYEQYFGPGTRLTVT.

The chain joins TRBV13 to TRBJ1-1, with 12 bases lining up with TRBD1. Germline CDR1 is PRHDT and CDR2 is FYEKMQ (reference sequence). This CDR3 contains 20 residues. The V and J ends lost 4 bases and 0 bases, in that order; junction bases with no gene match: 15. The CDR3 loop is CASSSFLSGTGGAMNTEAFF. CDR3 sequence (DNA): TGTGCCAGCAGCTCGTTTCTCTCCGGGACAGGGGGCGCGATGAACACTGAAGCTTTCTTT.

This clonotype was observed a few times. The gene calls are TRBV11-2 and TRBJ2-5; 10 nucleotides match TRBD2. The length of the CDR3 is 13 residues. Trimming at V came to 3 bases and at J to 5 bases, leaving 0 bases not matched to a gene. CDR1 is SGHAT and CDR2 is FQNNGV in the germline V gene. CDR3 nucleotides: TGTGCCAGCAGCTTTAGCGGGGGGGAGACCCAGTACTTC. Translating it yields CASSFSGGETQYF.

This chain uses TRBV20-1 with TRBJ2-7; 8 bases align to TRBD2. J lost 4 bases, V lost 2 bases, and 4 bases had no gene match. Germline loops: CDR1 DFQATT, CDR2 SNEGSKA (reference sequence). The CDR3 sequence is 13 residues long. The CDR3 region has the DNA TGCAGTGCTAGACTAGCGGGTTTGTACGAGCAGTACTTC. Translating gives CSARLAGLYEQYF.

This CDR3 is CASSSWVGSYEQYF. The CDR3 DNA reads TGTGCCAGCAGTTCCTGGGTGGGTTCCTACGAGCAGTACTTC. J is TRBJ2-7 and V is TRBV27; D is unclear. The CDR3 has 14 amino acids. The germline CDR1 and CDR2 sequences are MNHEY and SMNVEV (reference sequence). V was clipped by 4 bases and J by 1 base, with 11 bases between them.

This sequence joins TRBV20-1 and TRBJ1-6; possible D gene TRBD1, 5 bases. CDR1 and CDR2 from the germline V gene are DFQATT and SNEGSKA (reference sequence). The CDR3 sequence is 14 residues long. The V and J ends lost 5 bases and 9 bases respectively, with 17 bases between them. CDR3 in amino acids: CSAGQQVVSSPLHF. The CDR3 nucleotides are TGCAGTGCTGGCCAACAGGTGGTTAGTTCACCCCTCCACTTT.

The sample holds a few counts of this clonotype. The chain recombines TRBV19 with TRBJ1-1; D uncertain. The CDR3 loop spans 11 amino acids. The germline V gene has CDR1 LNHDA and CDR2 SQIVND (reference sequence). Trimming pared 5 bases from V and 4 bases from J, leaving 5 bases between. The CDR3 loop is CASSPGTEAFF. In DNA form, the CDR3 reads TGTGCCAGTAGTCCGGGCACTGAAGCTTTCTTT. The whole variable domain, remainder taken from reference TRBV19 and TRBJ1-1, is DGGITQSPKYLFRKEGQNVTLSCEQNLNHDAMYWYRQDPGQGLRLIYYSQIVNDFQKGDIAEGYSVSREKKESFPLTVTSAQKNPTAFYLCASSPGTEAFFGQGTRLTVV.